This TCR beta chain was found in a study of cytotoxic CD8 clonotypes in ibrutinib-treated CLL. Study at large: The study included around twelve relapsed/refractory and fewer than 16 treatment-naive patients; about 17 had IGHV unmutated disease. Results showed some 25 partial and 2 complete responses; following median around six years, roughly 15 remained remitted, approximately 12 advanced. Broader study findings: Clonality correlated strongly with circulating CD8+ T cells and exceeded age-matched healthy donors at baseline. A difference in sampling times existed between sustained-remission and progressing patients.

Sequenced by immunoSEQ multiplex PCR; TCRdb stores in-frame clones only, minus some. The sample yields just over 200,000 clones, 60% to 80% seen once. The germline V and J ends were trimmed by 1 base and 7 bases, with 9 bases remaining between them. This CDR3 is 13 amino acids long. CDR1 is SGHTS, CDR2 YDEGEE, per germline. This clone was seen a few times. The antigen is not known. The receptor was isolated from a human donor with chronic lymphocytic leukemia. Source: PBMCs, taken after 12 months of ibrutinib treatment. The chain links TRBV5-8 to TRBJ1-5; tentatively, D is TRBD1 (6 bases). CDR3 in DNA: TGTGCCAGCAGCTTGAGGGGGATCCAGCCCCAGCATTTT. Translated: CASSLRGIQPQHF.